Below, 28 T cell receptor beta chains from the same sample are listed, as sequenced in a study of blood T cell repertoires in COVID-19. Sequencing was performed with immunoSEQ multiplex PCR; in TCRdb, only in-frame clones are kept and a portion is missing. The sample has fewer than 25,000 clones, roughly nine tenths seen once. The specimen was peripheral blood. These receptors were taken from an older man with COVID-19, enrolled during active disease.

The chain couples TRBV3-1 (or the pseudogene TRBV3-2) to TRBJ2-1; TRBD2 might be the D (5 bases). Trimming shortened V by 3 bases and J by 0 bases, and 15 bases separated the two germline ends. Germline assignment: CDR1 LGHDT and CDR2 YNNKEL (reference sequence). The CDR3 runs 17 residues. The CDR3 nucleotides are TGTGCCAGCAGCCACCGATCCAGCGGATCCTCCTACAATGAGCAGTTCTTC. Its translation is CASSHRSSGSSYNEQFF.

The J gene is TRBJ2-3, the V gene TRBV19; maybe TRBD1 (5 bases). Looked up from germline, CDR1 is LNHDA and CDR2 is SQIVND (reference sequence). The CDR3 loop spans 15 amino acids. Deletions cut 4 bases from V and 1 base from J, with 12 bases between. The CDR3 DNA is TGTGCCAGTAGTAAGCTGGGCAGGGGCACAGATACGCAGTATTTT. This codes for CASSKLGRGTDTQYF.

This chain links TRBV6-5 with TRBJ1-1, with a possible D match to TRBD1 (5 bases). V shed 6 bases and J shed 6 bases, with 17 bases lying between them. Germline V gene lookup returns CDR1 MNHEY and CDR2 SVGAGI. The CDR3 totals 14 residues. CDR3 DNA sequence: TGTGCCAGCAGACCCAGCAGGGTTGCCTCTGAAGCTTTCTTT. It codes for CASRPSRVASEAFF.

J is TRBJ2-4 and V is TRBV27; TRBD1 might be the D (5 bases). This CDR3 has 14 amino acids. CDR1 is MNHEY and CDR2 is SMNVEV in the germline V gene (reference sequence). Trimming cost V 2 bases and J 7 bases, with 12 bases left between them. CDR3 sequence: CASSLNQGWNIQYF. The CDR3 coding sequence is TGTGCCAGCAGTTTAAATCAGGGATGGAACATTCAGTACTTC.

The CDR3 protein is CASSESTLGRGETQYF. For the CDR3, the DNA is TGCGCCAGCAGTGAGTCAACCTTGGGGAGAGGAGAGACCCAGTACTTC. This chain uses TRBV10-2 with TRBJ2-5; D may be TRBD2 (5 bases). Germline V gene sequence: CDR1 WSHSY, CDR2 SAAADI. CDR3 length: 16 amino acids. V lost 0 bases, J lost 4 bases, and 15 bases lay in between.

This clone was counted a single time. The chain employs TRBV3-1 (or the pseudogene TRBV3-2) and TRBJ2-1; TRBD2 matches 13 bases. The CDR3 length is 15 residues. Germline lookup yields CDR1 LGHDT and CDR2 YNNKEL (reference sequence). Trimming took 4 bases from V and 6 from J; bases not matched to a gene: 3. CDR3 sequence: CASSPGLAGLNEQFF. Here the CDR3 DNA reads TGTGCCAGCAGCCCGGGACTAGCGGGACTCAATGAGCAGTTCTTC.

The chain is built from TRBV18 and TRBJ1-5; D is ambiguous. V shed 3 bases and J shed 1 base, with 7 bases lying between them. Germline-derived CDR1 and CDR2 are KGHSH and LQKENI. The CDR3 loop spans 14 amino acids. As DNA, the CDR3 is TGTGCCAGCTCACCGTCAGGCAGCAATCAGCCCCAGCATTTT. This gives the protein CASSPSGSNQPQHF.

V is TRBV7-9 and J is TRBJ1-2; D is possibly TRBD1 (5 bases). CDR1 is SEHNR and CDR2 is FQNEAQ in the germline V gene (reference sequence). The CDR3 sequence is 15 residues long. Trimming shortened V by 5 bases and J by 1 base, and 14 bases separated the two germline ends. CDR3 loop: CASSTPGGVNYGYTF. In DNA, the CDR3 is TGTGCCAGCAGCACACCGGGGGGTGTTAACTATGGCTACACCTTC. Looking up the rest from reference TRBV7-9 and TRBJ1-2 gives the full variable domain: DTGVSQNPRHKITKRGQNVTFRCDPISEHNRLYWYRQTLGQGPEFLTYFQNEAQLEKSRLLSDRFSAERPKGSFSTLEIQRTEQGDSAMYLCASSTPGGVNYGYTFGSGTRLTVV.

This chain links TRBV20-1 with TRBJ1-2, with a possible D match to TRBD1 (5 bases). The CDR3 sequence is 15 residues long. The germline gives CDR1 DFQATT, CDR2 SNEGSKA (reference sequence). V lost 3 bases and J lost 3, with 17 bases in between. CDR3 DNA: TGCAGTGCTAGTGGGGCTCGGGGTATACACTATGGCTACACCTTC. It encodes CSASGARGIHYGYTF.

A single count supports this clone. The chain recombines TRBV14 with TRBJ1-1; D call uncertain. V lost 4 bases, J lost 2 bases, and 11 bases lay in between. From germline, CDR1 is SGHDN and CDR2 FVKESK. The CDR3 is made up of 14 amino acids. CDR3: CASSRKTGNTEAFF. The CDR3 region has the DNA TGTGCCAGCAGCCGGAAGACGGGTAACACTGAAGCTTTCTTT.

The CDR3 protein is CASSIRGESLAKNIQYF. As DNA, the CDR3 is TGTGCCAGTAGTATACGGGGGGAAAGCCTAGCCAAAAACATTCAGTACTTC. The rearrangement links TRBV19 to TRBJ2-4; 7 bases agree with TRBD2. Germline V CDR1 and CDR2: LNHDA, SQIVND (reference sequence). Trimming at V came to 2 bases and at J to 0 bases, leaving 7 bases not matched to a gene. The CDR3 extends over 17 amino acids. Together with reference TRBV19 and TRBJ2-4, the CDR3 gives the full variable domain: DGGITQSPKYLFRKEGQNVTLSCEQNLNHDAMYWYRQDPGQGLRLIYYSQIVNDFQKGDIAEGYSVSREKKESFPLTVTSAQKNPTAFYLCASSIRGESLAKNIQYFGAGTRLSVL.

In nucleotides, the CDR3 is TGTGCCAGCAGCCCGGGGACTGGCCCTCGGACCCAGTACTTC. Translating gives CASSPGTGPRTQYF. This chain links TRBV7-2 with TRBJ2-5, with TRBD2 as a possible D gene (6 bases). V lost 5 bases, J lost 7 bases, and 17 bases lay in between. The germline CDR1 and CDR2 sequences are SGHTA and FQGNSA. The CDR3 extends over 14 amino acids. The whole variable domain, filled in from reference TRBV7-2 and TRBJ2-5, reads GAGVSQSPSNKVTEKGKDVELRCDPISGHTALYWYRQSLGQGLEFLIYFQGNSAPDKSGLPSDRFSAERTGGSVSTLTIQRTQQEDSAVYLCASSPGTGPRTQYFGPGTRLLVL.

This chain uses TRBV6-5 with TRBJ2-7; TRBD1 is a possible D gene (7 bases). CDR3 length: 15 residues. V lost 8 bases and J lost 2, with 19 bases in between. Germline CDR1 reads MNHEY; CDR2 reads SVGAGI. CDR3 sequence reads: CASHRGGTATYEQYF. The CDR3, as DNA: TGTGCCAGCCACCGAGGAGGGACAGCAACCTACGAGCAGTACTTC.

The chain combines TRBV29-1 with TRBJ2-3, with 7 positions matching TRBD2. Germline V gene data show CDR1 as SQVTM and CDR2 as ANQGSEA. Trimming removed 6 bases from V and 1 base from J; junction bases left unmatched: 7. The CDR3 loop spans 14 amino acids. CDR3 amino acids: CSVAGLQRTDTQYF. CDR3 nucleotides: TGCAGCGTAGCGGGACTACAGCGCACAGATACGCAGTATTTT.

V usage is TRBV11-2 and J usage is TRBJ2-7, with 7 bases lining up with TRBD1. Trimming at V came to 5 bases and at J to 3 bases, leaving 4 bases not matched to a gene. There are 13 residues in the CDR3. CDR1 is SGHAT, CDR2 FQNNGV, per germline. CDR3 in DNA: TGTGCCAGCAGCCTCGGGACAGACTACGAGCAGTACTTC. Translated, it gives CASSLGTDYEQYF.

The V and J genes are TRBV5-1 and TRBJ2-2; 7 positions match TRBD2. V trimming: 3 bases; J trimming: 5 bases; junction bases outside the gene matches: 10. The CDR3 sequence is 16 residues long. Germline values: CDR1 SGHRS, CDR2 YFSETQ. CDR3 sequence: CASSSLAGVSTGELFF. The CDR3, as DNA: TGCGCCAGCAGCTCTTTGGCGGGGGTGTCAACCGGGGAGCTGTTTTTT. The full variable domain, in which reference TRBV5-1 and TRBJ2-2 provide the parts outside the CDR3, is KAGVTQTPRYLIKTRGQQVTLSCSPISGHRSVSWYQQTPGQGLQFLFEYFSETQRNKGNFPGRFSGRQFSNSRSEMNVSTLELGDSALYLCASSSLAGVSTGELFFGEGSRLTVL.

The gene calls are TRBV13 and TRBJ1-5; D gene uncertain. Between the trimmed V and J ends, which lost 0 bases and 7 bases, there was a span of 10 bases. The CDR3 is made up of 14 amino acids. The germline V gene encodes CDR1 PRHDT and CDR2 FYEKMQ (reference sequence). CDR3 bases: TGTGCCAGCAGCTTAGGGCGGGGAAACCAGCCCCAGCATTTT. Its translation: CASSLGRGNQPQHF.

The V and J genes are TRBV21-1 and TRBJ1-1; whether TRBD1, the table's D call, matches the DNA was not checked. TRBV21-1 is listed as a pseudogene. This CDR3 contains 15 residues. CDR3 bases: TGTGCCAGCAGTTTCCCGGGACAGGGGAACACTGAAGCTTTCTTT. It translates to CASSFPGQGNTEAFF.

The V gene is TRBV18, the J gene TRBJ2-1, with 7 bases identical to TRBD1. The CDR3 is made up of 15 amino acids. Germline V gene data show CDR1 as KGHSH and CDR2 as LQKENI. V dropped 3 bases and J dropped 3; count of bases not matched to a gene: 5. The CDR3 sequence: CASSPTGKSYNEQFF. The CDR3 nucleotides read TGTGCCAGCTCACCGACAGGGAAAAGCTACAATGAGCAGTTCTTC.

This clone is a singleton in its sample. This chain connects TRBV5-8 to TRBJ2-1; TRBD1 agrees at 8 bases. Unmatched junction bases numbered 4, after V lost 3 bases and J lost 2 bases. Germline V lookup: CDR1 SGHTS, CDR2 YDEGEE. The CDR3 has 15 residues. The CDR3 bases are TGTGCCAGCAGCTCCTTACAGGGGGCCTACAATGAGCAGTTCTTC. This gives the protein CASSSLQGAYNEQFF.

Here the CDR3 reads CASSDRASNTGELFF. In DNA, the CDR3 is TGCGCCAGCAGCGACAGAGCCTCGAACACCGGGGAGCTGTTTTTT. This rearrangement joins TRBV10-1 to TRBJ2-2; a weak D match, TRBD1 (5 bases). The length of the CDR3 is 15 residues. V was cut by 6 bases and J by 0 bases, with 11 bases left in between. Germline V gene sequence: CDR1 WNHNN, CDR2 SYGVQD (reference sequence).

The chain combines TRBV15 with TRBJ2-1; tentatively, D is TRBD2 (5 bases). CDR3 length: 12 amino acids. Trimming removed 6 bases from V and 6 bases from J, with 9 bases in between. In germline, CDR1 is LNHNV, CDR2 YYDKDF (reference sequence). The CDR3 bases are TGTGCCACCAGGGGAGCGCCCAATGAGCAGTTCTTC. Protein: CATRGAPNEQFF.

The CDR3 protein is CASSLVQGSADTQYF. The CDR3, as DNA: TGTGCCAGCAGCTTAGTACAGGGTAGCGCAGATACGCAGTATTTT. The chain couples TRBV7-2 to TRBJ2-3; D possibly corresponds to TRBD1 (6 bases). Germline CDR1 and CDR2: SGHTA and FQGNSA. V was clipped by 1 base and J by 4 bases, with 12 bases between them. This CDR3 region has 15 residues.

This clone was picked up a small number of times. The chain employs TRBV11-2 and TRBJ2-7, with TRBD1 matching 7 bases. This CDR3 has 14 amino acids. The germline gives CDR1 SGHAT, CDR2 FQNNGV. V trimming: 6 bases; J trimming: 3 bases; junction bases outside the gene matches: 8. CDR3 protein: CASRKQGTHYEQYF. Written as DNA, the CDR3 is TGTGCCAGCAGGAAACAGGGGACCCACTACGAGCAGTACTTC.

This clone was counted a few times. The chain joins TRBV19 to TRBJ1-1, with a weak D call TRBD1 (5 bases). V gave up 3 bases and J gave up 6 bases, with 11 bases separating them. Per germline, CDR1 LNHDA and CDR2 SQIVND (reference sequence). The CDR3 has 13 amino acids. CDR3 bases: TGTGCCAGTAGTATGATCCAAGGGGCTGAAGCTTTCTTT. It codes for CASSMIQGAEAFF.

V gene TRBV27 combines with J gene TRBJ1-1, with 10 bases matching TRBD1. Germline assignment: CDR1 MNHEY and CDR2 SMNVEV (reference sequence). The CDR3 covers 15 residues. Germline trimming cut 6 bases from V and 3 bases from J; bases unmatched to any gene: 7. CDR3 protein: CASSPGQGWDTEAFF. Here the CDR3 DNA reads TGTGCCAGCAGCCCGGGACAGGGGTGGGACACTGAAGCTTTCTTT.

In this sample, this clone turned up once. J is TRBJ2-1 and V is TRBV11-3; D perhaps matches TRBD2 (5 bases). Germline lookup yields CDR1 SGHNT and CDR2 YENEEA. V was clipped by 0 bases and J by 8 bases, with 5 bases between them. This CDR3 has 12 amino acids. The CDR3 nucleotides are TGTGCCAGCAGCTTAGACGGGGATGAGCAGTTCTTC. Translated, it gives CASSLDGDEQFF.

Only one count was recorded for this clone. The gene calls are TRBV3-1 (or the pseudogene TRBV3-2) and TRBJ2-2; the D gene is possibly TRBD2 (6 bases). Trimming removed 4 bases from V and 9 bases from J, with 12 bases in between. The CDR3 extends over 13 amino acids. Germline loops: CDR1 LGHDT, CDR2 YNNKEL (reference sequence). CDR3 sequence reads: CASSPRETRELFF. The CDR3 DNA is TGTGCCAGCAGCCCTCGGGAGACTAGGGAGCTGTTTTTT.